The present entry profiles one TCR beta chain with its context. This clone has a handful of counts. Its binding antigen is unknown. Base-call qualities are not available, and no considerably larger clone is one nucleotide away. Using the deep immunoSEQ assay, multiplex PCR amplified TCR CDR3 regions from genomic DNA. Extracted genomic DNA from each cell subset was spread evenly across all wells of several immunoSEQ 96-well plates, with each plate serving as a replicate. For unsorted PBMC, approximately 290 ng of genomic DNA, equivalent to tens of thousands of T cell genomes, went into each replicate PCR. Ten immunoSEQ deep assay plates were used to sequence unsorted PBMC genomic DNA. The purified libraries were quantified using a Qubit 3.0 fluorometer, sized with a Bioanalyzer 2100, and then quantified again using the KAPA Library Quantification kit. Each immunoSEQ 96-well plate was sequenced on its own single-read 150-cycle Illumina NextSeq 550 flow cell. As for the authors' bioinformatics: The immunoSEQ output contained only junctional sequences without quality scores, so filtering could not match that applied to full-length reads. To assign V/J genes and CDR3, sequences were annotated against IMGT germline references using PyIR, a Python wrapper for IgBLAST v1.9. Any read was removed if the V/J assignment was weak (E-value above 1e-6), the CDR3 was missing, or the read contained stop codons, out-of-frame junctions, or ambiguous translated residues. V3J clonotypes were defined by identical inferred V gene, J gene, and CDR3 amino acid sequence. To compute the percentage overlap between repertoires, the number of shared unique clonotypes was divided by the size of the smaller repertoire. RTK rarefaction, the Chao1 estimator, and Recon v2.1 estimates of unobserved clonotypes were used to assess repertoire richness. The immuneACCESS repertoire file appears here via TCRdb, limited to in-frame rearrangements. These files lack a portion of the clones; in checked studies, under half of the deficit traces to unresolved V genes, and the cause of the others is not known. The DNA gave D and trimming, while V, J and clone size come from that table. The sample records about 500,000 clones, around 77% of which are singletons. The ten largest clones take up about 12% of the sample.

The entry originates in a study of shared clonotypes between healthy human individuals (dated by TCRdb to about 2020). Notes on the research overall: A few men and two women, aged 18 to 49 years, made up the cohort. Blood TCR repertoires of about five healthy adults were deeply sequenced to estimate repertoire size and the extent of clonotype sharing between individuals. To increase sequencing depth and limit assay-specific biases, TCR repertoire library preparation and sequencing were carried out by different laboratories using diverse techniques. Leukapheresis yielded between about 0.94 and 8.9 billion PBMCs per donor. What the research found in general, with its limitations: Sampling was limited to blood, and TCR repertoires in tissue likely differ from TCR repertoires in blood. Pairwise subsampling led to the expectation that sequencing depth would affect the degree of clonotype sharing among donors. The small number of donors limited the genetic and exposure-history diversity represented.

Healthy HIV-negative adults with no recently reported acute infections or vaccinations were included as donors. Every donor was a Caucasian adult living in Nashville, Tennessee, USA. For unsorted samples, 84 million or so PBMCs were counted, and genomic DNA was extracted using the QIAamp DNA Blood Mini kit. Blood was obtained by leukapheresis, after which PBMCs were separated by Ficoll-Histopaque density gradient centrifugation and cryopreserved in liquid nitrogen vapor phase. CDR1 MDHEN and CDR2 SYDVKM were looked up in the germline V gene. V is trimmed back by 6 bases and J by 5 bases, and the junction contains 8 bases that no gene match accounts for. The CDR3 sequence holds 15 residues, the cysteine and phenylalanine included. Only the CDR3 part of the read is kept: 45 bases, read in frame from the first base.

This chain is built from TRBV28 and TRBJ2-5, with 11 bases in between that match TRBD2. The TCR sequence derives from a woman aged 40 to 50 in good health. Some clones in this sample may be carry-over from other donors' samples. Sequenced material: PBMCs. The sequenced DNA: TGTGCCAGCAGCACGCTAGCGGGAGGTGGGGAGACCCAGTACTTC. This sequence encodes CASSTLAGGGETQYF.